Each of the 16 T cell receptor beta chains below was sequenced from the same sample in a study of OX40 agonist ivuxolimab in advanced cancers. Repertoires were generated with immunoSEQ multiplex PCR, while TCRdb's copy carries only in-frame clones and drops some. The table records some 46,000 clones, 89% of them present only once. Here the sequenced sample was CD4+ or CD8+ T cells sorted from blood, taken in a trial of the OX40 agonist ivuxolimab. These receptors all stem from an adult with an advanced solid tumor such as melanoma, head and neck, liver or kidney cancer.

The chain joins TRBV29-1 to TRBJ2-5, with D possibly being TRBD1 or TRBD2 (6 bases each). CDR3 length: 13 amino acids. Looked up from germline, CDR1 is SQVTM and CDR2 is ANQGSEA. V dropped 4 bases and J dropped 5 bases, with 14 bases sitting between them. In nucleotides, the CDR3 is TGCAGCGTTGCTACCGGGGGCACGGAGACCCAGTACTTC. Residues: CSVATGGTETQYF.

V is TRBV7-9 and J is TRBJ2-1, with a weak D call TRBD2 (5 bases). This CDR3 has 15 residues. Trimming left V 8 bases short and J 4 bases short, with 18 bases between. From germline, CDR1 is SEHNR and CDR2 FQNEAQ (reference sequence). DNA of the CDR3: TGTGCCAGCCAGGAGGAAGAGCGTAGGTACAATGAGCAGTTCTTC. Translating gives CASQEEERRYNEQFF.

The V gene is TRBV9, the J gene TRBJ1-4; TRBD1 matches at 7 bases. CDR1 is SGDLS, CDR2 YYNGEE, per germline. V dropped 3 bases and J dropped 7; count of bases not matched to a gene: 9. This CDR3 comprises 15 residues. The CDR3 DNA sequence: TGTGCCAGCAGCGCAAAACAGGGGTGGGGTGAAAAACTGTTTTTT. Amino acid sequence: CASSAKQGWGEKLFF.

This chain joins TRBV9 and TRBJ2-2; D is possibly TRBD1 (5 bases). This CDR3 spans 18 amino acids. Germline V gene lookup returns CDR1 SGDLS and CDR2 YYNGEE. The V and J ends lost 2 bases and 0 bases respectively, with 17 bases between them. CDR3 loop: CASSVAPRQQSNTGELFF. As DNA, the CDR3 is TGTGCCAGCAGCGTCGCTCCCCGACAGCAATCGAACACCGGGGAGCTGTTTTTT.

Only one count was recorded for this clone. The chain has TRBV7-9 and TRBJ2-3, with 12 bases that match TRBD2. Trimming removed 3 bases from V and 5 bases from J; junction bases left unmatched: 6. Germline-derived CDR1 and CDR2 are SEHNR and FQNEAQ (reference sequence). This CDR3 has 16 residues. The CDR3 region is CASSLLAGGPGDTQYF. Here the CDR3 DNA reads TGTGCCAGCAGCTTGCTAGCGGGAGGGCCTGGAGATACGCAGTATTTT.

The V call is TRBV25-1, the J call TRBJ2-3; a weak D match, TRBD2 (5 bases). The CDR3 is made up of 15 amino acids. V dropped 1 base and J dropped 6 bases, with 14 bases sitting between them. Per the germline V gene, CDR1 is MGHDK and CDR2 is SYGVNS. In DNA, the CDR3 is TGTGCCAGCAGTGAATCCGACTACAGTGGGGATACGCAGTATTTT. Amino acid sequence: CASSESDYSGDTQYF. The variable domain in full, completed from reference TRBV25-1 and TRBJ2-3, reads EADIYQTPRYLVIGTGKKITLECSQTMGHDKMYWYQQDPGMELHLIHYSYGVNSTEKGDLSSESTVSRIRTEHFPLTLESARPSHTSQYLCASSESDYSGDTQYFGPGTRLTVL.

The chain couples TRBV4-3 to TRBJ1-6; 7 bases map to TRBD1. The CDR3 has 15 residues. Germline V gene sequence: CDR1 LGHNA, CDR2 YSLEER. V gave up 4 bases and J gave up 8 bases; unmatched junction bases: 8. CDR3 sequence (DNA): TGCGCCAGCAGCCGGGGGACAGCCGGAGATTCACCCCTCCACTTT. As protein: CASSRGTAGDSPLHF.

This chain joins TRBV7-9 and TRBJ1-2; D unclear. The CDR3 runs 14 residues. V lost 1 base to trimming and J lost 4 bases, with 10 bases between them. CDR1 SEHNR and CDR2 FQNEAQ come from the germline V gene (reference sequence). The CDR3 sequence is CASSLGASSYGYTF. DNA for the CDR3: TGTGCCAGCAGCTTAGGGGCTTCGAGCTATGGCTACACCTTC.

This chain links TRBV9 with TRBJ2-7; 13 bases agree with TRBD2. From germline, CDR1 is SGDLS and CDR2 YYNGEE. J gave up 5 bases and V 0 bases, and 11 bases lay outside the gene matches. This CDR3 region has 18 residues. CDR3 in DNA: TGTGCCAGCAGCGTAGAGTATCGGCCGACTAGCGGGGGGAACGAGCAGTACTTC. This encodes CASSVEYRPTSGGNEQYF.

The gene calls are TRBV9 and TRBJ2-5; 7 positions match TRBD2. This CDR3 contains 12 residues. V trimming: 4 bases; J trimming: 4 bases; junction bases outside the gene matches: 1. Looked up from germline, CDR1 is SGDLS and CDR2 is YYNGEE. CDR3 in amino acids: CASSWGGETQYF. CDR3 DNA sequence: TGTGCCAGCAGCTGGGGGGGAGAGACCCAGTACTTC.

The rearrangement uses TRBV27 and TRBJ1-2, with TRBD1 as a possible D gene (6 bases). The V gene's germline CDR1 is MNHEY and CDR2 SMNVEV (reference sequence). The CDR3 sequence is 17 residues long. V dropped 2 bases and J dropped 3 bases, with 19 bases sitting between them. CDR3 sequence reads: CASSLRGAPLYYYGYTF. DNA for the CDR3: TGTGCCAGCAGTTTACGGGGGGCCCCACTGTATTACTATGGCTACACCTTC.

The chain carries TRBV6-1 and TRBJ2-7, with D hard to call. The CDR3 runs 15 residues. The germline V gene has CDR1 MNHNS and CDR2 SASEGT. Deletions cut 6 bases from V and 0 bases from J, with 15 bases between. DNA for the CDR3: TGTGCCAGCAGCCCCCTCGGGCTAAGCTCCTACGAGCAGTACTTC. As protein: CASSPLGLSSYEQYF.

This clone has a single count. This sequence joins TRBV15 and TRBJ1-3; TRBD1 matches 7 bases. Germline lookup yields CDR1 LNHNV and CDR2 YYDKDF (reference sequence). The J segment lost 1 base and the V segment lost 8 bases, leaving 5 bases of the junction unmatched. The CDR3 contains 14 residues. The CDR3 bases are TGTGCCACCGAACAGGGGAGGTCTGGAAACACCATATATTTT. Its protein product is CATEQGRSGNTIYF. The variable domain in full, with the rest retrieved from reference TRBV15 and TRBJ1-3, is DAMVIQNPRYQVTQFGKPVTLSCSQTLNHNVMYWYQQKSSQAPKLLFHYYDKDFNNEADTPDNFQSRRPNTSFCFLDIRSPGLGDTAMYLCATEQGRSGNTIYFGEGSWLTVV.

This chain links TRBV7-6 with TRBJ2-7; D might be TRBD2 (6 bases). Trimming stripped 2 bases from V and 1 base from J, with 15 bases between. This CDR3 contains 16 residues. Germline CDR1 is SGHVS and CDR2 is FNYEAQ. The CDR3 DNA is TGTGCCAGCAGCTTAAATCCCGACGGGGGTTCCTACGAGCAGTACTTC. Translated: CASSLNPDGGSYEQYF.

Turning to this clone: Other DNA sequences in the same sample also yield this CDR3. This chain links TRBV9 with TRBJ2-1; D is possibly TRBD2 (6 bases). There are 15 residues in the CDR3. V lost 0 bases to trimming and J lost 0 bases, with 7 bases between them. Germline values: CDR1 SGDLS, CDR2 YYNGEE. The CDR3 here is CASSVDGGSYNEQFF. The CDR3 region has the DNA TGTGCCAGCAGCGTAGACGGGGGCTCCTACAATGAGCAGTTCTTC.

The CDR3 region is CASSVEGRDQPQHF. Written as DNA, the CDR3 is TGTGCCAGCAGCGTAGAAGGGAGGGATCAGCCCCAGCATTTT. This chain joins TRBV9 and TRBJ1-5, with D uncertain. Between the trimmed V and J ends, which lost 0 bases and 5 bases, there was a span of 9 bases. The CDR3 is 14 residues long. The germline gives CDR1 SGDLS, CDR2 YYNGEE.